This T cell receptor beta chain was sequenced in a study of graft-versus-host responses after intestinal transplantation. Study-level information: Anti-thymocyte globulin induction preceded two to four years of tacrolimus and steroid maintenance in all recipients.

In regard to this clone: The antigen remains undetermined.

Study-level points and caveats: Early after transplant, HvG declines were associated with peak levels of circulating GvH clones. Some GvH clones were seen earlier in gut or blood, suggesting intestinal origin.

Libraries were prepared by immunoSEQ multiplex PCR; TCRdb keeps only in-frame clonotypes and omits some of them. The sample holds 130,000 to 150,000 clones, about 90% seen once. CDR1 is LGHNA, CDR2 YSLEER, per germline. The CDR3 covers 18 residues. V was pared by 1 base and J by 7 bases, with 12 bases of the junction left unmatched. The sample was unstimulated CD4+ T cells sorted from spleen or lymph node cells, taken before intestinal transplant. The rearrangement links TRBV4-3 to TRBJ2-7, with 14 positions matching TRBD2. This clonotype was sampled from a human donor who received an intestinal transplant. The CDR3 spells CASSQALTTSGGVGEQYF. CDR3 DNA: TGCGCCAGCAGCCAAGCCCTTACGACTAGCGGGGGGGTGGGAGAGCAGTACTTC.